What follows are 13 T cell receptor beta chains derived from one specimen sequenced in a study of T cells in Graves' hyperthyroidism and ophthalmopathy. Amplified regions were TCR beta CDR3 sequences from RNA transcripts. RT-PCR in the first round (using the HTBI primer set) targeted the TCR CDR3. Each CDR3 protein gets one entry after TCRdb re-called the multiplex PCR reads with MiXCR. The table lists 250,000 to 300,000 distinct CDR3 sequences, roughly 19% of them singletons. The specimen was blood. These receptors were taken from a man aged 50-59 years with Graves' ophthalmopathy.

This clonotype was observed many times. This chain connects TRBV7-3 to TRBJ2-1; 7 nucleotides agree with TRBD2. With V trimmed by 0 bases and J by 4 bases, 3 bases remained unmatched. The CDR3 sequence is 15 residues long. The V gene's germline CDR1 is SGHTA and CDR2 FQGTGA. Here the CDR3 reads CASSLTLAEYNEQFF. The CDR3 nucleotides read TGTGCCAGCAGCTTAACCCTAGCGGAGTACAATGAGCAGTTCTTC.

The table lists this clonotype with a few counts. The chain employs TRBV18 and TRBJ1-5, with D possibly being TRBD1 (6 bases). This CDR3 is built from 13 residues. The ends were cut back, 3 bases at V and 8 bases at J, with 11 bases in the middle. The germline gives CDR1 KGHSH, CDR2 LQKENI. This CDR3 reads CASSPTGMEPQHF. The CDR3 DNA reads TGTGCCAGCTCACCCACAGGGATGGAGCCCCAGCATTTT.

Notes on this clonotype: Just one base apart from a much larger clone, this may be a read error. This chain links TRBV13 with TRBJ2-7; D possibly uses TRBD1 or TRBD2 (6 bases each). Germline CDR1 is PRHDT and CDR2 is FYEKMQ (reference sequence). This CDR3 has 16 residues. The CDR3, as DNA: TGTGCCAGCAGCCCCCCTAGCGCGAGGGGACACTACAAGCAGTACTTC. This gives the protein CASSPPSARGHYKQYF. Drawing the rest from reference TRBV13 and TRBJ2-7, the complete variable domain is AAGVIQSPRHLIKEKRETATLKCYPIPRHDTVYWYQQGPGQDPQFLISFYEKMQSDKGSIPDRFSAQQFSDYHSELNMSSLELGDSALYFCASSPPSARGHYKQYFGPGTRLTVT.

A note on this clonotype: This clone may be a read error of a much larger clone one base away. The rearrangement joins TRBV9 to TRBJ2-7, with TRBD1 matching over 9 bases. The V and J ends lost 0 bases and 0 bases, in that order; junction bases with no gene match: 1. Germline lookup yields CDR1 SGDLS and CDR2 YYNGEE. The CDR3 sequence is 15 residues long. The CDR3 region is CASSVGTGVSYEQYF. CDR3 DNA sequence: TGTGCCAGCAGCGTAGGGACAGGGGTCTCCTACGAGCAGTACTTC.

V usage is TRBV18 and J usage is TRBJ1-2; D is ambiguous. The ends were cut back, 2 bases at V and 2 bases at J, with 3 bases in the middle. The CDR3 loop spans 12 amino acids. Germline V lookup: CDR1 KGHSH, CDR2 LQKENI. The CDR3 bases are TGTGCCAGCTCACCAATGAACTATGGCTACACCTTC. Its protein product is CASSPMNYGYTF.

This clonotype occurred many times. The gene calls are TRBV5-1 and TRBJ2-7, with no clear D. Germline V CDR1 and CDR2: SGHRS, YFSETQ. There are 14 residues in the CDR3. Trimming removed 1 base at V and 5 bases at J, with 13 bases between. CDR3: CASSLRPNMDEQYF. CDR3 nucleotides: TGCGCCAGCAGCTTGCGGCCGAACATGGACGAGCAGTACTTC.

The rearrangement joins TRBV12-3 or TRBV12-4 to TRBJ2-1, with 9 bases matching TRBD2. V was clipped by 4 bases and J by 7 bases; unmatched bases: 14. This CDR3 is built from 17 residues. This CDR3 is CASSSGGGRVPVNEQFF. In DNA form, the CDR3 reads TGTGCCAGCAGTTCGGGGGGCGGGAGGGTCCCCGTAAATGAGCAGTTCTTC.

This clonotype was found a few times. This rearrangement joins TRBV14 to TRBJ2-3; D is perhaps TRBD2 (6 bases). The V gene's germline CDR1 is SGHDN and CDR2 FVKESK. CDR3 length: 18 amino acids. Between the trimmed V and J ends, which lost 2 bases and 0 bases, there was a span of 18 bases. CDR3 residues: CASSQRPIGRTSTDTQYF. The CDR3 coding sequence is TGTGCCAGCAGCCAAAGGCCGATCGGGAGAACTAGCACAGATACGCAGTATTTT.

This clonotype was seen ten or more times. The chain is built from TRBV20-1 and TRBJ2-5; 7 bases agree with TRBD2. CDR1 is DFQATT, CDR2 SNEGSKA, per germline (reference sequence). This CDR3 comprises 15 residues. With 1 base clipped from V and 2 bases from J, the junction kept 7 bases outside the gene matches. CDR3 region: CSARGGRAGQETQYF. The CDR3 DNA reads as TGCAGTGCTAGAGGAGGGAGGGCCGGGCAAGAGACCCAGTACTTC.

This clonotype was seen a handful of times. The chain joins TRBV19 to TRBJ1-2; D remains ambiguous. From germline, CDR1 is LNHDA and CDR2 SQIVND (reference sequence). The V and J ends lost 3 bases and 6 bases respectively, with 8 bases between them. The CDR3 loop spans 12 amino acids. CDR3 amino acids: CASSIPPNGYTF. In nucleotides, the CDR3 is TGTGCCAGTAGTATCCCCCCAAATGGCTACACCTTC.

This rearrangement joins TRBV5-1 to TRBJ1-1; 7 nucleotides match TRBD1. CDR1 SGHRS and CDR2 YFSETQ come from the germline V gene. The J segment lost 1 base and the V segment lost 3 bases, leaving 6 bases of the junction unmatched. CDR3 size: 15 residues. The CDR3 sequence: CASSSQTGRNTEAFF. Here the CDR3 DNA reads TGCGCCAGCAGCTCTCAGACAGGGCGGAACACTGAAGCTTTCTTT.

This sequence joins TRBV5-1 and TRBJ2-2; D perhaps matches TRBD1 (5 bases). Trimming removed 0 bases from V and 1 base from J, with 10 bases in between. Germline CDR1 reads SGHRS; CDR2 reads YFSETQ. The CDR3 sequence is 16 residues long. The CDR3 coding sequence is TGCGCCAGCAGCTTGGGGGGCAGAATGAACACCGGGGAGCTGTTTTTT. As protein: CASSLGGRMNTGELFF.

This clonotype occurred a few times. V and J are TRBV28 and TRBJ2-7; 12 nucleotides align to TRBD2. The CDR3 runs 18 residues. In germline, CDR1 is MDHEN, CDR2 SYDVKM. The V segment lost 2 bases and the J segment 3 bases; nucleotides outside the gene matches: 11. Here the CDR3 DNA reads TGTGCCAGCAGTTTACTCATCCAGACTAGCGGGAGACACTACGAGCAGTACTTC. This codes for CASSLLIQTSGRHYEQYF.